A single sample is the source of the 30 T cell receptor beta chains below, sequenced in a study of T cells in Graves' hyperthyroidism and ophthalmopathy. Amplified TCR beta CDR3 regions came from RNA transcripts. A set of HTBI primers served as the primers for a first-round RT-PCR of the TCR CDR3. A single record per CDR3 protein comes from TCRdb applying MiXCR to the multiplex PCR reads. This repertoire shows some 490,000 distinct CDR3 sequences, approximately 23% found once; its top ten account for 45% to 50%. Input material: blood. Receptors were obtained from a woman aged 70-85 years with Graves' ophthalmopathy.

This clonotype was recorded at least ten times. This chain connects TRBV28 to TRBJ1-1; D is ambiguous. This CDR3 spans 13 amino acids. Deletions cut 7 bases from V and 4 bases from J, with 13 bases between. Germline CDR1 and CDR2: MDHEN and SYDVKM. Here the CDR3 reads CASTLWVGTEAFF. The CDR3 DNA is TGTGCCAGCACCCTTTGGGTGGGCACTGAAGCTTTCTTT.

The chain combines TRBV7-3 with TRBJ2-1; either TRBD1 or TRBD2 may fit D (5 bases each). The CDR3 totals 15 residues. From germline, CDR1 is SGHTA and CDR2 FQGTGA. The V end lost 4 bases, the J end lost 1 base, and 11 bases lay between the germline ends. The CDR3 nucleotides read TGTGCCAGCAGCTCCGACGGGACGTCCTACAATGAGCAGTTCTTC. Its translation is CASSSDGTSYNEQFF.

This sequence joins TRBV27 and TRBJ2-5; 8 bases fit TRBD1. Germline lookup yields CDR1 MNHEY and CDR2 SMNVEV (reference sequence). V dropped 6 bases and J dropped 4; count of bases not matched to a gene: 7. The CDR3 consists of 14 residues. The CDR3 DNA sequence: TGTGCCAGCAGACCGCACGACAGGGGAGAGACCCAGTACTTC. Translated, it gives CASRPHDRGETQYF.

The rearrangement joins TRBV7-2 to TRBJ1-5; TRBD1 matches at 7 bases. The germline gives CDR1 SGHTA, CDR2 FQGNSA. After removal of 5 bases from V and 3 bases from J, the junction contained 10 bases not matched to a gene. The CDR3 consists of 16 residues. This chain's CDR3 is CASSLVTGTVNQPQHF. Here the CDR3 DNA reads TGTGCCAGCAGCCTCGTGACAGGGACGGTCAATCAGCCCCAGCATTTT.

The chain combines TRBV30 with TRBJ2-3; 7 bases match TRBD1. Germline CDR1 reads GTSNPN; CDR2 reads SVGIG (reference sequence). V was pared by 4 bases and J by 0 bases, with 1 base of the junction left unmatched. This CDR3 region has 13 residues. CDR3: CAWKGQSTDTQYF. The CDR3, as DNA: TGTGCCTGGAAGGGACAGAGCACAGATACGCAGTATTTT.

This CDR3 is CAISESRDSRNIQYF. CDR3 bases: TGTGCCATCAGTGAGTCACGGGATTCTCGAAACATTCAGTACTTC. J is TRBJ2-4 and V is TRBV10-3, with D possibly TRBD2 on 5 matching bases. Germline CDR1 ENHRY, CDR2 SYGVKD. Trimming took off 0 bases at V and 6 bases at J, with 12 bases between the two ends. CDR3 length: 15 amino acids.

The rearrangement uses TRBV7-9 and TRBJ2-7; D is unresolved. Trimming took 5 bases from V and 7 from J, leaving 15 bases between them. The CDR3 loop spans 13 amino acids. The germline CDR1 and CDR2 sequences are SEHNR and FQNEAQ (reference sequence). This chain's CDR3 is CASSPPAQEEQYF. The CDR3 bases are TGTGCCAGCAGCCCCCCGGCGCAGGAGGAGCAGTACTTC.

Ten or more counts support this clonotype. The rearrangement uses TRBV3-1 and TRBJ2-7; D ambiguous. The CDR3 runs 11 residues. V lost 6 bases to trimming and J lost 0 bases, with 3 bases between them. Germline V gene lookup returns CDR1 LGHDT and CDR2 YNNKEL (reference sequence). The CDR3 DNA follows: TGTGCCAGCAGAAACTCCTACGAGCAGTACTTC. Its translation: CASRNSYEQYF.

The table lists this clonotype with many counts. This chain links TRBV6-1 with TRBJ1-1; D may be TRBD1 (6 bases). This CDR3 region has 15 residues. Trimming removed 8 bases from V and 1 base from J, with 17 bases in between. CDR1 and CDR2 (germline): MNHNS, SASEGT. The CDR3 loop reads CASSRGGKPNTEAFF. The CDR3 nucleotides read TGTGCCAGCTCGAGAGGGGGGAAACCGAACACTGAAGCTTTCTTT.

The J gene is TRBJ2-6, the V gene TRBV5-4; no clear D gene. The CDR3 length is 17 residues. V dropped 5 bases and J dropped 4 bases, with 19 bases sitting between them. Germline V gene data show CDR1 as SGHNT and CDR2 as YYREEE (reference sequence). CDR3: CASSSGFEWAGANVLTF. CDR3 coding DNA: TGTGCCAGCAGTTCTGGGTTCGAATGGGCCGGGGCCAACGTCCTGACTTTC.

V and J are TRBV6-1 and TRBJ2-2, with D possibly TRBD1 on 6 matching bases. The ends were cut back, 8 bases at V and 5 bases at J, with 18 bases in the middle. The CDR3 is made up of 15 amino acids. In germline, CDR1 is MNHNS, CDR2 SASEGT. DNA of the CDR3: TGTGCCAGCTATCATCCGACAGGCAGGACCGGGGAGCTGTTTTTT. It translates to CASYHPTGRTGELFF.

V gene TRBV20-1 combines with J gene TRBJ2-1, with TRBD2 matching 11 bases. V trimming: 3 bases; J trimming: 7 bases; junction bases outside the gene matches: 5. CDR3 length equals 14 residues. Germline loops: CDR1 DFQATT, CDR2 SNEGSKA (reference sequence). This CDR3 is CSARQASGRNEQFF. As DNA, the CDR3 is TGCAGTGCTAGGCAGGCTAGCGGGAGGAATGAGCAGTTCTTC.

The rearrangement uses TRBV28 and TRBJ2-5; 10 bases map to TRBD2. The CDR3 consists of 13 residues. Per germline, CDR1 MDHEN and CDR2 SYDVKM. V was clipped by 7 bases and J by 5 bases; unmatched bases: 4. In nucleotides, the CDR3 is TGTGCCAGCAACATTAGCGGGAGGGAGACCCAGTACTTC. This translates into CASNISGRETQYF.

This clonotype has only a few counts. The CDR3 loop is CSASGNLDTEAFF. DNA of the CDR3: TGCAGTGCCTCAGGGAACTTGGACACTGAAGCTTTCTTT. This chain connects TRBV20-1 to TRBJ1-1; a possible D gene is TRBD1 (5 bases). Trimming removed 6 bases from V and 3 bases from J, with 14 bases in between. Germline V gene sequence: CDR1 DFQATT, CDR2 SNEGSKA (reference sequence). The CDR3 totals 13 residues.

This clonotype was recorded a few times. V usage is TRBV30 and J usage is TRBJ2-3; 7 bases map to TRBD1. Trimming took 2 bases from V and 1 from J; bases not matched to a gene: 9. The length of the CDR3 is 16 residues. Germline CDR1 reads GTSNPN; CDR2 reads SVGIG (reference sequence). The CDR3 DNA is TGTGCCTGGAGTCTCGGGACAGTCAAGGGCACAGATACGCAGTATTTT. Amino acid sequence: CAWSLGTVKGTDTQYF. Using reference TRBV30 and TRBJ2-3 for the parts outside the CDR3, the full variable domain is SQTIHQWPATLVQPVGSPLSLECTVEGTSNPNLYWYRQAAGRGLQLLFYSVGIGQISSEVPQNLSASRPQDRQFILSSKKLLLSDSGFYLCAWSLGTVKGTDTQYFGPGTRLTVL.

This clonotype was seen many times. The gene calls are TRBV28 and TRBJ2-7, with D perhaps matching TRBD2 (6 bases). The germline V and J ends were trimmed by 3 bases and 2 bases, with 11 bases remaining between them. This CDR3 has 14 residues. Germline-derived CDR1 and CDR2 are MDHEN and SYDVKM. The CDR3 nucleotides read TGTGCCAGCAGTTTGGGACTTCTCCCCTACGAGCAGTACTTC. Its translation is CASSLGLLPYEQYF. The full variable domain, in which reference TRBV28 and TRBJ2-7 provide the parts outside the CDR3, is DVKVTQSSRYLVKRTGEKVFLECVQDMDHENMFWYRQDPGLGLRLIYFSYDVKMKEKGDIPEGYSVSREKKERFSLILESASTNQTSMYLCASSLGLLPYEQYFGPGTRLTVT.

The chain recombines TRBV11-1 with TRBJ2-3; the match to TRBD1 covers 8 bases. V gave up 1 base and J gave up 9 bases; unmatched junction bases: 9. The CDR3 sequence is 15 residues long. Germline assignment: CDR1 SGHAT and CDR2 FQDESV (reference sequence). CDR3 in amino acids: CASSLGTGFTGTQYF. The CDR3 nucleotides are TGTGCCAGCAGCTTAGGGACAGGGTTTACGGGGACGCAGTATTTT.

This clonotype was picked up a small number of times. J is TRBJ1-6 and V is TRBV27; 8 bases fit TRBD1. The CDR3 sequence is 16 residues long. Germline V lookup: CDR1 MNHEY, CDR2 SMNVEV (reference sequence). The V segment lost 0 bases and the J segment 7 bases; nucleotides outside the gene matches: 5. This CDR3 reads CASSLSRAGGNSPLHF. The DNA of the CDR3 is TGTGCCAGCAGTTTATCGAGGGCAGGGGGCAATTCACCCCTCCACTTT.

The chain uses TRBV18 and TRBJ2-1; TRBD2 agrees at 7 bases. The CDR3 is made up of 16 amino acids. The V and J ends lost 3 bases and 7 bases, in that order; junction bases with no gene match: 12. Germline assignment: CDR1 KGHSH and CDR2 LQKENI. The CDR3 region is CASSPTGTNGGNEQFF. CDR3 DNA sequence: TGTGCCAGCTCACCGACTGGGACTAACGGCGGAAATGAGCAGTTCTTC.

CDR3 amino acids: CASSVAQKNTEAFF. The CDR3 coding sequence is TGTGCCAGCAGCGTAGCGCAGAAGAACACTGAAGCTTTCTTT. The chain employs TRBV9 and TRBJ1-1; D unresolved. Trimming stripped 0 bases from V and 1 base from J, with 7 bases between. Germline assignment: CDR1 SGDLS and CDR2 YYNGEE. CDR3 size: 14 residues.

V usage is TRBV12-5 and J usage is TRBJ1-3, with D unresolved. Germline-derived CDR1 and CDR2 are LGHNT and FRNRAP. V was shortened by 6 bases and J by 4 bases, with 7 bases between the two germline ends. This CDR3 comprises 12 residues. DNA of the CDR3: TGTGCTAGTGGCCCCGCGGGAAACACCATATATTTT. Protein product: CASGPAGNTIYF.

This clonotype has at least ten counts. V is TRBV27 and J is TRBJ2-2; unclear D gene. The CDR3 length is 13 residues. With 3 bases removed from V and 1 base from J, the gap between germline ends came to 3 bases. The V gene's germline CDR1 is MNHEY and CDR2 SMNVEV (reference sequence). CDR3 nucleotide sequence: TGTGCCAGCAGTTTCCTGAACACCGGGGAGCTGTTTTTT. Translating it yields CASSFLNTGELFF.

This clonotype was found a few times. This chain links TRBV18 with TRBJ1-1; D ambiguous. The ends were cut back, 6 bases at V and 2 bases at J, with 19 bases in the middle. This CDR3 comprises 16 residues. The germline V gene encodes CDR1 KGHSH and CDR2 LQKENI. CDR3 region: CASSLRGPATNTEAFF. CDR3 nucleotides: TGTGCCAGCTCCCTCCGAGGGCCGGCAACTAACACTGAAGCTTTCTTT.

This clonotype was seen many times. The gene calls are TRBV28 and TRBJ2-1; 8 positions match TRBD1. The length of the CDR3 is 14 residues. From germline, CDR1 is MDHEN and CDR2 SYDVKM. With V trimmed by 10 bases and J by 6 bases, 11 bases remained unmatched. CDR3 residues: CAIKGQGGINEQFF. The CDR3 DNA is TGTGCCATCAAAGGACAGGGCGGGATCAATGAGCAGTTCTTC. The entire variable domain, with the rest obtained from reference TRBV28 and TRBJ2-1, is as follows: DVKVTQSSRYLVKRTGEKVFLECVQDMDHENMFWYRQDPGLGLRLIYFSYDVKMKEKGDIPEGYSVSREKKERFSLILESASTNQTSMYLCAIKGQGGINEQFFGPGTRLTVL.

This clonotype showed up just a few times. The chain combines TRBV6-2 or TRBV6-3 with TRBJ2-7; D gene uncertain. CDR1 is MNHEY, CDR2 SVGEGT, per germline. This CDR3 contains 16 residues. The V gene lost 0 bases and the J gene lost 0 bases, with 12 bases spanning the gap. CDR3 amino acids: CASSYSNDVSSYEQYF. DNA for the CDR3: TGTGCCAGCAGTTACTCGAACGACGTCAGCTCCTACGAGCAGTACTTC.

The rearrangement joins TRBV28 to TRBJ1-1; the match to TRBD1 covers 10 bases. CDR1 and CDR2 (germline): MDHEN, SYDVKM. With V trimmed by 4 bases and J by 7 bases, 6 bases remained unmatched. This CDR3 has 14 residues. CDR3 sequence (DNA): TGTGCCAGCAGTTCTCCGGGACAGGGGATTGAAGCTTTCTTT. This encodes CASSSPGQGIEAFF.

This clonotype appeared many times. The chain uses TRBV27 and TRBJ1-5; TRBD1 might be the D (5 bases). Germline lookup yields CDR1 MNHEY and CDR2 SMNVEV (reference sequence). This CDR3 comprises 14 residues. Trimming left V 7 bases short and J 2 bases short, with 12 bases between. The CDR3 DNA follows: TGTGCCAGCAATGGCATGGGGGGCAATCAGCCCCAGCATTTT. This gives the protein CASNGMGGNQPQHF.

This chain connects TRBV6-4 to TRBJ2-7; 7 positions agree with TRBD2. Germline CDR1 reads MRHNA; CDR2 reads SNTAGT. V was pared by 2 bases and J by 3 bases, with 13 bases of the junction left unmatched. This CDR3 is 17 amino acids long. The CDR3 DNA sequence: TGTGCCAGCAGTGACAGGGCGGCTAGCGGAACCAACTACGAGCAGTACTTC. It codes for CASSDRAASGTNYEQYF.

This clonotype was counted ten times or more. V gene TRBV6-1 combines with J gene TRBJ2-5; 10 bases match TRBD2. Losses at the gene ends were 5 bases for V and 0 bases for J; bases not matched to a gene: 9. This CDR3 contains 17 residues. In germline, CDR1 is MNHNS, CDR2 SASEGT. As DNA, the CDR3 is TGTGCCAGCAGTTACGGACTAGCGGTTGGATACCAAGAGACCCAGTACTTC. Translated: CASSYGLAVGYQETQYF.

In its sample, this clonotype was seen many times. This sequence joins TRBV2 and TRBJ2-2; 9 bases fit TRBD2. V lost 5 bases, J lost 7 bases, and 5 bases stayed unmatched. CDR3 size: 14 residues. CDR1 is SNHLY, CDR2 FYNNEI, per germline. The CDR3 is CASSFSGSGGELFF. DNA for the CDR3: TGTGCCAGCAGTTTTAGCGGGAGTGGCGGGGAGCTGTTTTTT.